In this sample, the clone carrying this T cell receptor (beta chain) turned up many times. The data were obtained in a study of T cells in Graves' hyperthyroidism and ophthalmopathy. Authors of the study amplified TCR beta CDR3 regions from RNA transcripts. First-round RT-PCR of the TCR CDR3 relied on the HTBI primer set. Each CDR3 protein is one row after TCRdb ran MiXCR on the multiplex PCR reads. Of around 290,000 distinct CDR3 sequences in the sample, 12% to 15% are singletons; the top ten hold less than 8%. With 1 base removed from V and 5 bases from J, the gap between germline ends came to 9 bases. The CDR3 sequence is 13 residues long. Germline V CDR1 and CDR2: DFQATT, SNEGSKA (reference sequence).

The clonotype was recovered from a woman aged 40-49 years with Graves' hyperthyroidism. This rearrangement joins TRBV20-1 to TRBJ1-5; D unclear. The sequencing sample was made of blood. The CDR3 loop is CSARVRWDQPQHF. CDR3 in DNA: TGCAGTGCTAGAGTTAGGTGGGATCAGCCCCAGCATTTT.